The source of this T cell receptor beta chain is a study of Graves' ophthalmopathy and Graves' hyperthyroidism. Study summary: Sampling took place at initial diagnosis, with peripheral blood obtained before any treatment.

For repertoire sequencing, the TCR beta CDR3 regions were amplified from RNA transcripts. The workflow started with a first-round RT-PCR run with HTBI primers and then moved on to a second-round multiplex PCR. In TCRdb, the multiplex PCR reads were re-called with MiXCR into one record per CDR3 protein. The sample lists around 600,000 distinct CDR3 sequences, just over 40% occurring once. This clonotype was observed once. Ophthalmopathy was moderately-to-severely active, CAS at least 3, NOSPECS at least 4, lasting under 3 months. Pregnant or lactating patients and those with other autoimmune diseases or uncontrolled infections were excluded. This receptor was obtained from an adult man with Graves' ophthalmopathy. The sequenced sample was peripheral blood.

The CDR3 protein is CASSLQTGGDGYTF. The CDR3 nucleotides read TGTGCCAGCAGCCTGCAGACAGGGGGTGACGGCTACACCTTC. The chain carries TRBV7-3 and TRBJ1-2; TRBD1 agrees at 9 bases. The germline CDR1 and CDR2 sequences are SGHTA and FQGTGA. The CDR3 length is 14 residues. V gave up 5 bases and J gave up 8 bases; unmatched junction bases: 9.